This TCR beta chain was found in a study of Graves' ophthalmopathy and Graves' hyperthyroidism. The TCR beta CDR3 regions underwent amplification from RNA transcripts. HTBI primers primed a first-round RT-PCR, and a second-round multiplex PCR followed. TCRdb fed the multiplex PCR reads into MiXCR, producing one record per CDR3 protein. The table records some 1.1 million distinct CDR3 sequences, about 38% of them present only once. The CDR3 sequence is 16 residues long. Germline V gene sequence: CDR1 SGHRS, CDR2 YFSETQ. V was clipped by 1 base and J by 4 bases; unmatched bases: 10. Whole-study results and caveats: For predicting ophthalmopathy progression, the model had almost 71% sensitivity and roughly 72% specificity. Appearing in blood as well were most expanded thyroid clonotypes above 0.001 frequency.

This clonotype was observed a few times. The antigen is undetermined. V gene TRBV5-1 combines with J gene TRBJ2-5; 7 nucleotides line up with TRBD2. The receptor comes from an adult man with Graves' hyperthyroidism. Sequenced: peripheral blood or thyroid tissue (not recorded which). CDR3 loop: CASSLFRRGEGETQYF. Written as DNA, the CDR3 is TGCGCCAGCAGCTTGTTTAGACGAGGGGAGGGAGAGACCCAGTACTTC. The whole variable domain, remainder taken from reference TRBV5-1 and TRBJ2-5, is KAGVTQTPRYLIKTRGQQVTLSCSPISGHRSVSWYQQTPGQGLQFLFEYFSETQRNKGNFPGRFSGRQFSNSRSEMNVSTLELGDSALYLCASSLFRRGEGETQYFGPGTRLLVL.